This TCR beta chain emerged from a study of cytomegalovirus exposure and HLA in healthy donors. To note about this clone: The antigen is not known.

General study results and limits: A previous analysis found most TCR beta V segments productive roughly 87% or roughly 30% of the time. In vitro, three CMV-associated chains proved specific for CMV antigens.

PCR involved 60 Vbeta and 13 Jbeta primers. This table comes from immunoSEQ multiplex PCR, and its TCRdb copy is limited to in-frame clones, with some not included. The profile shows 160,000 or so clones, about 72% of them singletons. Germline V gives CDR1 SGDLS, CDR2 YYNGEE. The CDR3 extends over 14 amino acids. V lost 3 bases, J lost 4 bases, and 13 bases lay in between. This clonotype was sampled from a male donor in good health and CMV-seronegative. The sequencing sample was made of PBMCs. V is TRBV9 and J is TRBJ1-2; perhaps TRBD1 as D (5 bases). The CDR3 is CASSGSGLSYGYTF. The CDR3 region has the DNA TGTGCCAGCAGCGGGTCAGGGCTTAGCTATGGCTACACCTTC.